This T cell receptor (beta chain) appears in the sequencing data of a study of OX40 agonist ivuxolimab in advanced cancers. Overall study: Each dose-escalation patient presented with hepatocellular carcinoma, melanoma, renal cell or head and neck cancer.

Autoimmune disease history or systemic immunosuppression led to patient exclusion. V was clipped by 5 bases and J by 3 bases, with 11 bases between them. Looked up from germline, CDR1 is MNHNS and CDR2 is SASEGT. The CDR3 is 15 residues long. TCRdb's copy holds only in-frame clones and misses some; the assay was immunoSEQ multiplex PCR. Among 90,000 to 95,000 clones listed, about 85% were seen once. Sequenced material: CD4+ or CD8+ T cells sorted from blood, taken in a trial of the OX40 agonist ivuxolimab. The chain is built from TRBV6-1 and TRBJ1-6; the D is unclear. The clonotype was recovered from an adult with an advanced solid tumor such as melanoma, head and neck, liver or kidney cancer. The CDR3 sequence: CASSKMELYNSPLHF. The CDR3 nucleotides are TGTGCCAGCAGTAAGATGGAGCTCTATAATTCACCCCTCCACTTT.